This TCR beta chain derives from a study of cytomegalovirus exposure and HLA in healthy donors. Points from the study as a whole: Clusters of TCRs from the first cohort tended to co-occur in the roughly 120 validation repertoires (as a later analysis found).

A word on this clone: Its antigen is as yet unknown.

Trimming removed 6 bases at V and 0 bases at J, with 9 bases between. Germline V gene lookup returns CDR1 MDHEN and CDR2 SYDVKM. The CDR3 has 14 amino acids. Sequencing used immunoSEQ multiplex PCR; TCRdb keeps in-frame clones, though not all of them. The profile covers tens of thousands of clones, with 90% to 95% appearing a single time and around 3.4% taken by the ten largest. The gene calls are TRBV28 and TRBJ2-4; D may be TRBD2 (5 bases). This TCR derives from a man aged 18 to 29 in good health and CMV-seronegative. Sequenced input: PBMCs. The CDR3 here is CASSESGAKNIQYF. The CDR3 region has the DNA TGTGCCAGCAGCGAAAGCGGAGCCAAAAACATTCAGTACTTC.